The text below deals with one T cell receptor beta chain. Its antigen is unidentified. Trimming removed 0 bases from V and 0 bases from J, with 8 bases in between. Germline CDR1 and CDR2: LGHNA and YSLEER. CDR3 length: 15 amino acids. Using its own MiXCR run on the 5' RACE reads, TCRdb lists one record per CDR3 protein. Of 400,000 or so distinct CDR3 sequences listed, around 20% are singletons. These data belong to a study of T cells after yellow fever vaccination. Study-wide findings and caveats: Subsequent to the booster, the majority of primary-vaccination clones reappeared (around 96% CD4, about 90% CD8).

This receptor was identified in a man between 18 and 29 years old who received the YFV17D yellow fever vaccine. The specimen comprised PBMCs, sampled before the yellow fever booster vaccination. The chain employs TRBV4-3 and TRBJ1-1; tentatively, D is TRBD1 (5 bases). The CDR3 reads CASSQDGGMNTEAFF. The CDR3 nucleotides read TGCGCCAGCAGCCAAGATGGGGGTATGAACACTGAAGCTTTCTTT.